Below, one T cell receptor (beta chain) is given with its context. What it binds is not known. CDR1 LGHNA and CDR2 YNFKEQ come from the germline V gene. This CDR3 is built from 14 residues. With 4 bases removed from V and 1 base from J, the gap between germline ends came to 10 bases. This entry comes from a study of CD8 T cells in ankylosing spondylitis. Whole-study results and caveats: What seemed typical of ankylosing spondylitis blood was a TCR beta motif built from roughly eight highly homologous variants. There was reportedly significant enrichment of clones that were disease-linked in matched ankylosing spondylitis synovial fluid.

With molecular barcodes, quantitative 5'-RACE was used to make the TCR beta libraries. Using its own MiXCR run on the 5' RACE reads, TCRdb lists one record per CDR3 protein. The sample yields a few hundred thousand distinct CDR3 sequences, about 17% seen once. The sample taken for sequencing was blood, either unsorted or a sorted T cell fraction (not recorded which). The chain uses TRBV4-2 and TRBJ2-5, with D uncertain. The receptor comes from a male donor with ankylosing spondylitis. The CDR3, as DNA: TGTGCCAGCAGCCTCCCGGATTCCCAAGAGACCCAGTACTTC. Protein: CASSLPDSQETQYF.